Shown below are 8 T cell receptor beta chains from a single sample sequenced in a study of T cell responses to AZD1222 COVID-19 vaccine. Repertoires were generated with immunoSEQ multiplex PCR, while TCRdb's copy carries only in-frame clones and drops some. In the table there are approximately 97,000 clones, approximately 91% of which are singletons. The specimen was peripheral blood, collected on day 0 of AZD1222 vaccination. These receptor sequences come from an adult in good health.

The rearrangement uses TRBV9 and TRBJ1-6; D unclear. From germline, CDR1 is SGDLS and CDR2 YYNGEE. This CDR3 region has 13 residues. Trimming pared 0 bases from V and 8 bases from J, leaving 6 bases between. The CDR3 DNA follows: TGTGCCAGCAGCGTAGCTACGGATTCACCCCTCCACTTT. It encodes CASSVATDSPLHF. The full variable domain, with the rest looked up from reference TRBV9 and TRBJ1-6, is DSGVTQTPKHLITATGQRVTLRCSPRSGDLSVYWYQQSLDQGLQFLIQYYNGEERAKGNILERFSAQQFPDLHSELNLSSLELGDSALYFCASSVATDSPLHFGNGTRLTVT.

As DNA, the CDR3 is TGTGCCAGCAGTGAAGTGTCTCGCGCGATTACGAACACCGGGGAGCTGTTTTTT. Translation gives CASSEVSRAITNTGELFF. The genes are TRBV6-1 and TRBJ2-2; unclear D gene. Germline CDR1 reads MNHNS; CDR2 reads SASEGT. With 1 base removed from V and 0 bases from J, the gap between germline ends came to 15 bases. The CDR3 is 18 residues long.

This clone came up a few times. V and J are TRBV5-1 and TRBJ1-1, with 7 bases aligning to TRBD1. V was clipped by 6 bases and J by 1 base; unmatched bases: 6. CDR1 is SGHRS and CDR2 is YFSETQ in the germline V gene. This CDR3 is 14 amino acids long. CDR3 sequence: CASTPDRTNTEAFF. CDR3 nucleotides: TGCGCCAGCACTCCGGACAGGACGAACACTGAAGCTTTCTTT.

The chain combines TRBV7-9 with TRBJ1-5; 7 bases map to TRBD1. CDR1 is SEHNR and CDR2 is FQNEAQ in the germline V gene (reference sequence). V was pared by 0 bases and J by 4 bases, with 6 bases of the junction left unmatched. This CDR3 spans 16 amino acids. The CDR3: CASSLAPGGGNQPQHF. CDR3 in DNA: TGTGCCAGCAGCTTAGCCCCAGGGGGTGGTAATCAGCCCCAGCATTTT. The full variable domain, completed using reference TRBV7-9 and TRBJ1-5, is DTGVSQNPRHKITKRGQNVTFRCDPISEHNRLYWYRQTLGQGPEFLTYFQNEAQLEKSRLLSDRFSAERPKGSFSTLEIQRTEQGDSAMYLCASSLAPGGGNQPQHFGDGTRLSIL.

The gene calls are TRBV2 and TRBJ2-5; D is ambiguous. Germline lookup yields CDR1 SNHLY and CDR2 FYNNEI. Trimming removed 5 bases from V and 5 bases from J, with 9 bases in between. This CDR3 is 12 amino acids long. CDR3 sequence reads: CASSIGEETQYF. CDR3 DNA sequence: TGTGCCAGCAGTATAGGAGAGGAGACCCAGTACTTC.

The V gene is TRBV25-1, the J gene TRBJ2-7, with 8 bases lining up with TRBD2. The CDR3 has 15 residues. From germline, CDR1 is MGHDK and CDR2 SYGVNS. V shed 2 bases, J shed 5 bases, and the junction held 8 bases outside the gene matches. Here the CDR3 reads CASSEPSREGDEQYF. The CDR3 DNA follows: TGTGCCAGCAGTGAACCCAGCCGGGAGGGGGACGAGCAGTACTTC.

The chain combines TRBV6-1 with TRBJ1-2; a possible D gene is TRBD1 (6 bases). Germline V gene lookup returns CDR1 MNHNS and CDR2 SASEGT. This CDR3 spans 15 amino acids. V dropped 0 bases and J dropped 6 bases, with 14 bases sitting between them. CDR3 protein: CASSEAGGGRDGYTF. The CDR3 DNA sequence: TGTGCCAGCAGTGAAGCTGGCGGGGGCAGGGATGGCTACACCTTC.

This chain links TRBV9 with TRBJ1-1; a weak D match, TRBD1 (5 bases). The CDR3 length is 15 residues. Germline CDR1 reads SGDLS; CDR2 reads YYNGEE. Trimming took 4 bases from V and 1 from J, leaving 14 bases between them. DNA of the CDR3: TGTGCCAGCAGCAGCCGGGGCCAGCCGAACACTGAAGCTTTCTTT. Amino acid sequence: CASSSRGQPNTEAFF.